The next 26 T cell receptor beta chains were all read from a single sample in a study of cytomegalovirus exposure and HLA in healthy donors. The protocol was immunoSEQ multiplex PCR, while the TCRdb copy is restricted to in-frame clones and leaves out a portion. The sample shows under 150,000 clones, more than 75% of them seen only once. Sample: PBMCs. These receptors came from a man aged 18 to 29 in good health and CMV-seropositive.

This clone turned up a few times. The chain has TRBV5-4 and TRBJ2-7; possibly TRBD2 for D (5 bases). Looked up from germline, CDR1 is SGHNT and CDR2 is YYREEE (reference sequence). V lost 3 bases, J lost 2 bases, and 12 bases lay in between. CDR3 length: 14 amino acids. CDR3 region: CASSWRAVAYEQYF. CDR3 coding DNA: TGTGCCAGCAGCTGGCGGGCCGTAGCCTACGAGCAGTACTTC.

The genes are TRBV27 and TRBJ2-7, with TRBD1 matching over 7 bases. Germline loops: CDR1 MNHEY, CDR2 SMNVEV (reference sequence). V dropped 2 bases and J dropped 4; count of bases not matched to a gene: 2. The CDR3 extends over 13 amino acids. The CDR3 DNA is TGTGCCAGCAGTTTAACAGGGGATTACGAGCAGTACTTC. Its translation: CASSLTGDYEQYF.

This chain links TRBV2 with TRBJ1-2; TRBD1 aligns across 8 bases. Losses at the gene ends were 6 bases for V and 6 bases for J; bases not matched to a gene: 3. The germline V gene encodes CDR1 SNHLY and CDR2 FYNNEI. This CDR3 comprises 12 residues. The CDR3 loop is CASREGQDGYTF. CDR3 sequence (DNA): TGTGCCAGCAGAGAGGGACAGGATGGCTACACCTTC.

For the CDR3, the DNA is TGTGCCAGCAGCTTACCGGGATTTGTATTGTTTTTT. This encodes CASSLPGFVLFF. This chain joins TRBV7-9 and TRBJ1-4; D ambiguous. Trimming took off 2 bases at V and 15 bases at J, with 13 bases between the two ends. Germline values: CDR1 SEHNR, CDR2 FQNEAQ (reference sequence). The CDR3 covers 12 residues.

The chain employs TRBV7-6 and TRBJ2-3; D is possibly TRBD2 (5 bases). CDR1 is SGHVS and CDR2 is FNYEAQ in the germline V gene. V lost 3 bases to trimming and J lost 0 bases, with 13 bases between them. CDR3 length: 16 amino acids. The CDR3 loop is CASSLAVGSSTDTQYF. The CDR3 region has the DNA TGTGCCAGCAGCTTGGCCGTAGGGAGCAGCACAGATACGCAGTATTTT. The full variable domain, rest sourced from reference TRBV7-6 and TRBJ2-3, is GAGVSQSPRYKVTKRGQDVALRCDPISGHVSLYWYRQALGQGPEFLTYFNYEAQQDKSGLPNDRFSAERPEGSISTLTIQRTEQRDSAMYRCASSLAVGSSTDTQYFGPGTRLTVL.

The chain recombines TRBV2 with TRBJ1-1, with TRBD1 identical over 7 bases. With 4 bases clipped from V and 6 bases from J, the junction kept 8 bases outside the gene matches. The germline V gene has CDR1 SNHLY and CDR2 FYNNEI. This CDR3 comprises 14 residues. CDR3 nucleotides: TGTGCCAGCAGTGTTGACAGGGCATCCCCTGAAGCTTTCTTT. Its translation is CASSVDRASPEAFF.

V is TRBV27 and J is TRBJ1-1; possible D gene TRBD1, 5 bases. Trimming took off 3 bases at V and 5 bases at J, with 13 bases between the two ends. The germline V gene encodes CDR1 MNHEY and CDR2 SMNVEV (reference sequence). This CDR3 comprises 14 residues. The DNA of the CDR3 is TGTGCCAGCAGTTTGGTGGGGCTACGGACTGAAGCTTTCTTT. Translating gives CASSLVGLRTEAFF.

V and J are TRBV18 and TRBJ2-7; 7 bases are a match to TRBD1. The CDR3 consists of 15 residues. CDR1 and CDR2 (germline): KGHSH, LQKENI. Trimming at V came to 3 bases and at J to 4 bases, leaving 9 bases not matched to a gene. The CDR3 sequence is CASSPRQGRSYEQYF. CDR3 nucleotides: TGTGCCAGCTCACCTAGACAGGGTAGATCTTACGAGCAGTACTTC.

The chain recombines TRBV5-1 with TRBJ2-7; no clear D gene. The V and J ends lost 4 bases and 3 bases respectively, with 14 bases between them. Per germline, CDR1 SGHRS and CDR2 YFSETQ. This CDR3 is built from 14 residues. In DNA, the CDR3 is TGCGCCAGCAGCGTCGATGTGTCAGGCTACGAGCAGTACTTC. As protein: CASSVDVSGYEQYF.

The chain employs TRBV5-4 and TRBJ1-1; 7 bases fit TRBD1. CDR3 length: 14 residues. CDR1 is SGHNT and CDR2 is YYREEE in the germline V gene (reference sequence). V gave up 1 base and J gave up 6 bases; unmatched junction bases: 6. CDR3 bases: TGTGCCAGCAGCTTGTTCGACAGGGCTTCTGAAGCTTTCTTT. Its translation is CASSLFDRASEAFF. Full variable domain (missing parts from reference TRBV5-4 and TRBJ1-1): ETGVTQSPTHLIKTRGQQVTLRCSSQSGHNTVSWYQQALGQGPQFIFQYYREEENGRGNFPPRFSGLQFPNYSSELNVNALELDDSALYLCASSLFDRASEAFFGQGTRLTVV.

The V call is TRBV27, the J call TRBJ1-1, with 7 bases fitting TRBD1. J was trimmed by 7 bases and V by 5 bases; bases with no gene match: 4. Germline-derived CDR1 and CDR2 are MNHEY and SMNVEV (reference sequence). CDR3 length equals 12 residues. The CDR3 sequence is CASSPDRVEAFF. CDR3 in DNA: TGTGCCAGCAGTCCCGACAGGGTTGAAGCTTTCTTT.

J is TRBJ1-2 and V is TRBV27; 7 nucleotides line up with TRBD1. CDR1 and CDR2 (germline): MNHEY, SMNVEV (reference sequence). J gave up 3 bases and V 6 bases, and 10 bases lay outside the gene matches. The CDR3 extends over 15 amino acids. Here the CDR3 reads CASSPWDRFDYGYTF. CDR3 nucleotide sequence: TGTGCCAGCAGCCCATGGGACAGATTCGACTATGGCTACACCTTC.

The gene calls are TRBV28 and TRBJ2-5; TRBD2 aligns across 12 bases. With 6 bases clipped from V and 1 base from J, the junction kept 9 bases outside the gene matches. CDR3 length: 17 amino acids. Germline CDR1 MDHEN, CDR2 SYDVKM. In nucleotides, the CDR3 is TGTGCCAGCAGCGATATTAGGACTAGCGGGATCCAAGAGACCCAGTACTTC. Amino acid sequence: CASSDIRTSGIQETQYF.

The chain recombines TRBV7-9 with TRBJ2-1, with 8 bases that match TRBD2. Per the germline V gene, CDR1 is SEHNR and CDR2 is FQNEAQ (reference sequence). The CDR3 loop spans 16 amino acids. V lost 8 bases and J lost 7; bases outside the gene matches: 16. In nucleotides, the CDR3 is TGTGCCAGCCTCCCCCTTAGGCGGGAGGTGGGGAATGAGCAGTTCTTC. This sequence encodes CASLPLRREVGNEQFF.

V is TRBV9 and J is TRBJ1-6; 7 nucleotides match TRBD1. In germline, CDR1 is SGDLS, CDR2 YYNGEE. The length of the CDR3 is 17 residues. V gave up 4 bases and J gave up 6 bases; unmatched junction bases: 13. CDR3 sequence: CASSHRSQQGTNSPLHF. DNA for the CDR3: TGTGCCAGCAGCCATAGGTCCCAACAGGGGACTAATTCACCCCTCCACTTT.

This chain uses TRBV2 with TRBJ1-5; tentatively, D is TRBD1 (5 bases). Trimming removed 6 bases at V and 0 bases at J, with 12 bases between. Per germline, CDR1 SNHLY and CDR2 FYNNEI. This CDR3 is 15 amino acids long. CDR3 coding DNA: TGTGCCAGCAGGAAGGTAGGGGATAGCAATCAGCCCCAGCATTTT. Translating gives CASRKVGDSNQPQHF.

This clone was seen just once. The rearrangement joins TRBV4-1 to TRBJ2-1, with 14 bases fitting TRBD2. J was trimmed by 2 bases and V by 3 bases; bases with no gene match: 3. The CDR3 has 17 residues. Looked up from germline, CDR1 is MGHRA and CDR2 is YSYEKL. The CDR3 nucleotides are TGCGCCAGCAGCCAGGGACTAGCGGGAGCCCCCTACAATGAGCAGTTCTTC. Its translation is CASSQGLAGAPYNEQFF.

CDR3 nucleotide sequence: TGTGCCAGCAGTTACTCGGGGACACCCAATCAGCCCCAGCATTTT. It encodes CASSYSGTPNQPQHF. The J gene is TRBJ1-5, the V gene TRBV6-5; D might be TRBD1 (6 bases). Germline V gene sequence: CDR1 MNHEY, CDR2 SVGAGI. Trimming stripped 0 bases from V and 3 bases from J, with 9 bases between. This CDR3 has 15 amino acids.

The V and J genes are TRBV18 and TRBJ2-5, with 9 bases aligning to TRBD1. V was clipped by 2 bases and J by 4 bases; unmatched bases: 5. The CDR3 runs to 15 residues. In germline, CDR1 is KGHSH, CDR2 LQKENI. The CDR3 coding sequence is TGTGCCAGCTCACCAGGACAGGGGTTGTTAGAGACCCAGTACTTC. This encodes CASSPGQGLLETQYF.

The V call is TRBV10-1, the J call TRBJ2-1, with TRBD1 as a possible D gene (6 bases). Germline assignment: CDR1 WNHNN and CDR2 SYGVQD (reference sequence). The CDR3 sequence is 15 residues long. Trimming pared 5 bases from V and 2 bases from J, leaving 13 bases between. The CDR3 loop reads CASSPTGGTYNEQFF. The CDR3 coding sequence is TGCGCCAGCAGTCCGACAGGAGGCACCTACAATGAGCAGTTCTTC.

This clone came up a few times. The J gene is TRBJ1-5, the V gene TRBV5-3; 7 bases are a match to TRBD1. TRBV5-3 is reported as an ORF; its role is uncertain. This CDR3 is built from 15 residues. The ends lost 7 bases at V and 4 bases at J; junction bases unmatched: 11. CDR3 residues: CARQPRTGPNQPQHF. CDR3 nucleotides: TGTGCCAGACAACCTAGGACAGGCCCAAATCAGCCCCAGCATTTT.

CDR3 nucleotide sequence: TGCGCCAGCATATTGACAGGGCAAGAGACCCAGTACTTC. It specifies CASILTGQETQYF. V and J are TRBV5-1 and TRBJ2-5, with 7 bases lining up with TRBD1. The germline CDR1 and CDR2 sequences are SGHRS and YFSETQ. The CDR3 loop spans 13 amino acids. V lost 6 bases, J lost 2 bases, and 4 bases stayed unmatched.

The V call is TRBV5-1, the J call TRBJ2-1, with 16 bases fitting TRBD2. The V gene's germline CDR1 is SGHRS and CDR2 YFSETQ. V lost 3 bases to trimming and J lost 6 bases; unmatched junction nucleotides: 9. This CDR3 is 18 amino acids long. The CDR3: CASSSVPGLAGGGNEQFF. As DNA, the CDR3 is TGCGCCAGCAGCTCTGTTCCGGGACTAGCGGGAGGGGGCAATGAGCAGTTCTTC.

The chain employs TRBV13 and TRBJ1-6, with D hard to call. Trimming took 3 bases from V and 0 from J, leaving 9 bases between them. This CDR3 contains 16 residues. CDR1 is PRHDT and CDR2 is FYEKMQ in the germline V gene (reference sequence). CDR3 coding DNA: TGTGCCAGCAGCTTGGCGGGGAGCTCCTATAATTCACCCCTCCACTTT. Its protein product is CASSLAGSSYNSPLHF.

CDR3 loop: CASSLSGSRTDTQYF. For the CDR3, the DNA is TGTGCCAGCAGCTTAAGCGGGAGTAGGACAGATACGCAGTATTTT. The V call is TRBV7-9, the J call TRBJ2-3; 8 positions agree with TRBD2. The CDR3 is made up of 15 amino acids. Germline values: CDR1 SEHNR, CDR2 FQNEAQ (reference sequence). V was pared by 2 bases and J by 3 bases, with 4 bases of the junction left unmatched.

The V gene is TRBV19, the J gene TRBJ2-1; 7 bases agree with TRBD2. Per the germline V gene, CDR1 is LNHDA and CDR2 is SQIVND (reference sequence). J was trimmed by 8 bases and V by 3 bases; bases with no gene match: 7. This CDR3 is 14 amino acids long. For the CDR3, the DNA is TGTGCCAGTAGTATTGGGGGGAGGGTCTATGAGCAGTTCTTC. Amino acids: CASSIGGRVYEQFF.